The clone carrying this T cell receptor (beta chain) has a single count. Antigen: not known. This sample was included in a study of T cells in tumors after PD-1 blockade. Here immunoSEQ multiplex PCR was the method, and the copy in TCRdb shows in-frame clones only, minus some. The profile covers over 10,000 clones, with about 63% appearing a single time and around 17% taken by the ten largest. The study, taken as a whole, reports: After therapy, most expanded exhausted CD8+ clones were absent pre-treatment, suggesting clonal replacement. Only pre- versus post-treatment comparisons showed clonal replacement. Some novel exhausted tumor clones appeared in pre-treatment blood, suggesting peripheral recruitment.

The sequencing here drew on tumor tissue, taken before anti-PD-1 treatment. The sequence was collected from a human donor with basal cell carcinoma.

The CDR3: CATSSPKSNTGELFF. Written as DNA, the CDR3 is TGTGCCACCAGTAGCCCGAAGTCGAACACCGGGGAGCTGTTTTTT. This chain connects TRBV24-1 to TRBJ2-2; D uncertain. The CDR3 runs to 15 residues. V lost 6 bases and J 0 bases, leaving 10 bases between the germline ends. Germline values: CDR1 KGHDR, CDR2 SFDVKD.